This T cell receptor (beta chain) comes out of a study of shared clonotypes between healthy human individuals. Study conclusions and caveats: In having few donors, the study represented limited genetic and exposure-history diversity.

The CDR3 has 16 residues. V shed 5 bases and J 2 bases; nucleotides not matched to a gene: 8. Germline CDR1 reads LNHDA; CDR2 reads SQIVND (reference sequence). Deep-level settings were used for running the assay. Only in-frame clones appear in the TCRdb table, and some are missing; sequencing was by immunoSEQ multiplex PCR. The sample contains around 700,000 clones, approximately 75% of which appear only once. Nashville, Tennessee was home to all donors, who were Caucasian adults. This clone has more than one count but fewer than ten. The target antigen is unknown. Sample: memory CD4+ T cells sorted from blood. Subset in this sample: CD45RA-negative fraction. The sequence derives from a woman in her 30s in good health. The V and J genes are TRBV19 and TRBJ1-5; 8 bases match TRBD1. DNA for the CDR3: TGTGCCAGTAGTCCTTTACAGGGGGAAGGCAATCAGCCCCAGCATTTT. It specifies CASSPLQGEGNQPQHF. Drawing the rest from reference TRBV19 and TRBJ1-5, the complete variable domain is DGGITQSPKYLFRKEGQNVTLSCEQNLNHDAMYWYRQDPGQGLRLIYYSQIVNDFQKGDIAEGYSVSREKKESFPLTVTSAQKNPTAFYLCASSPLQGEGNQPQHFGDGTRLSIL.